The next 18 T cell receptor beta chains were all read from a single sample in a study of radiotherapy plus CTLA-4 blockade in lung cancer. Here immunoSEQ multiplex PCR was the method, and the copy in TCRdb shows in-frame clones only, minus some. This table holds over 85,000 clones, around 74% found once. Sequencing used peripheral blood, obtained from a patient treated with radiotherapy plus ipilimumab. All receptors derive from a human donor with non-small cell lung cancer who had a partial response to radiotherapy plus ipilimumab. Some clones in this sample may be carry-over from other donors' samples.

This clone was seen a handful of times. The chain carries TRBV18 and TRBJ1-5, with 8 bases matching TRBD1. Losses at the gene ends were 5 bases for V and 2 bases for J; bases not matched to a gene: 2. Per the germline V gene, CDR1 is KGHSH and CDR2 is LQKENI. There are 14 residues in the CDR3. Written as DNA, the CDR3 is TGTGCCAGCTCAAAGGACAGGGGCAATCAGCCCCAGCATTTT. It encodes CASSKDRGNQPQHF.

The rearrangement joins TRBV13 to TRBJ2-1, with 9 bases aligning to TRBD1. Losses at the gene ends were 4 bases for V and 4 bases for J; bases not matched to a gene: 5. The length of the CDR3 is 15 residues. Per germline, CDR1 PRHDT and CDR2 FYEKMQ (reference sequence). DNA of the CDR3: TGTGCCAGCAGCTCGGGACAGGGCCCTTACAATGAGCAGTTCTTC. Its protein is CASSSGQGPYNEQFF.

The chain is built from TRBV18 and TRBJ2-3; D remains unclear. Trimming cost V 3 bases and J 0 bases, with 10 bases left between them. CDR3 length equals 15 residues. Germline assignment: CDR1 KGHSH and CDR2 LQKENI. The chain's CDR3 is CASSPRLESTDTQYF. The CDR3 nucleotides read TGTGCCAGCTCACCGAGGTTGGAGAGCACAGATACGCAGTATTTT. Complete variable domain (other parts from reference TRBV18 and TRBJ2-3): NAGVMQNPRHLVRRRGQEARLRCSPMKGHSHVYWYRQLPEEGLKFMVYLQKENIIDESGMPKERFSAEFPKEGPSILRIQQVVRGDSAAYFCASSPRLESTDTQYFGPGTRLTVL.

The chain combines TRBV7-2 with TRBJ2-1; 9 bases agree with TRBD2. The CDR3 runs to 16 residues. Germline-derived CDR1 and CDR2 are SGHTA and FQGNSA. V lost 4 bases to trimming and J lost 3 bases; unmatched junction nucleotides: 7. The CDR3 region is CASSSRAGGLYNEQFF. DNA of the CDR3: TGTGCCAGCAGCTCCCGAGCGGGGGGCCTCTACAATGAGCAGTTCTTC.

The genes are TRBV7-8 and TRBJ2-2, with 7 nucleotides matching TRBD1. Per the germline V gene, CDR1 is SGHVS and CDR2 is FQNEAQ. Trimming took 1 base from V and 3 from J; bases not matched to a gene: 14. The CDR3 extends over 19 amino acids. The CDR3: CASSLGRLYRGHHTGELFF. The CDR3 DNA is TGTGCCAGCAGCTTAGGGCGCCTCTACAGGGGCCACCACACCGGGGAGCTGTTTTTT. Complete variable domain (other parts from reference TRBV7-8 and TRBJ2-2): GAGVSQSPRYKVAKRGQDVALRCDPISGHVSLFWYQQALGQGPEFLTYFQNEAQLDKSGLPSDRFFAERPEGSVSTLKIQRTQQEDSAVYLCASSLGRLYRGHHTGELFFGEGSRLTVL.

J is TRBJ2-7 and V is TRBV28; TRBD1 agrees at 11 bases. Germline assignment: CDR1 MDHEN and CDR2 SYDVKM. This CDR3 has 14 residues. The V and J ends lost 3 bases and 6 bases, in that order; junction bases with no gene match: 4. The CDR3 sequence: CASSFRTGGSEQYF. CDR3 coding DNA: TGTGCCAGCAGTTTCCGGACAGGGGGCAGCGAGCAGTACTTC.

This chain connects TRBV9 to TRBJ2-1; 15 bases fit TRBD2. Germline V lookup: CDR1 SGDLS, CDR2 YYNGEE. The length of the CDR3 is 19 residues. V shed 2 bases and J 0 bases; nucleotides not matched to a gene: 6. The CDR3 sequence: CASSVSGTSGGHSYNEQFF. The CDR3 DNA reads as TGTGCCAGCAGCGTTTCCGGGACTAGCGGGGGGCACTCCTACAATGAGCAGTTCTTC.

CDR3 DNA sequence: TGTGCCAGCAGCACCTTAGCGGGGCAAGAGACCCAGTACTTC. Translating gives CASSTLAGQETQYF. This chain joins TRBV11-3 and TRBJ2-5, with TRBD2 identical over 8 bases. There are 14 residues in the CDR3. With 5 bases clipped from V and 2 bases from J, the junction kept 4 bases outside the gene matches. Germline V lookup: CDR1 SGHNT, CDR2 YENEEA.

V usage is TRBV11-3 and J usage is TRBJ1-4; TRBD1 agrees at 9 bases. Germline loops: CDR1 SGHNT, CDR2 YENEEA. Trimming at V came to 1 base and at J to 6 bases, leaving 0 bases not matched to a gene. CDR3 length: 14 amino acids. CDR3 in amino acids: CASSLGTGDEKLFF. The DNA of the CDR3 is TGTGCCAGCAGCTTAGGGACAGGGGATGAAAAACTGTTTTTT. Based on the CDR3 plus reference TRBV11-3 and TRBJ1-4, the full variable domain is EAGVVQSPRYKIIEKKQPVAFWCNPISGHNTLYWYLQNLGQGPELLIRYENEEAVDDSQLPKDRFSAERLKGVDSTLKIQPAELGDSAVYLCASSLGTGDEKLFFGSGTQLSVL.

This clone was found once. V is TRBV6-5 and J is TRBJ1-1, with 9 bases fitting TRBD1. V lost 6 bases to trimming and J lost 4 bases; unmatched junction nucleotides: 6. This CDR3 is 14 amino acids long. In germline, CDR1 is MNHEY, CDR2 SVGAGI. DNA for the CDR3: TGTGCCAGCAGCCCGGACAGGGGTGGCACTGAAGCTTTCTTT. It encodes CASSPDRGGTEAFF.

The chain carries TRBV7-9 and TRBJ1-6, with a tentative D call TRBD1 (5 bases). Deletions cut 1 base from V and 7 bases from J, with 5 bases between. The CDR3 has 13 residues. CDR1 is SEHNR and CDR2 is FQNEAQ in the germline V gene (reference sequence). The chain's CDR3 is CASSLGTNSPLHF. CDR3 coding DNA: TGTGCCAGCAGCTTAGGGACAAATTCACCCCTCCACTTT.

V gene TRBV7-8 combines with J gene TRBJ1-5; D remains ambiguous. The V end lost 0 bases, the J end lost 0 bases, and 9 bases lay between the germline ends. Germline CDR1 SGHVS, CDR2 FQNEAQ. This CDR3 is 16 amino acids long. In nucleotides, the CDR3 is TGTGCCAGCAGCTTAGCGTCGGGATATAGCAATCAGCCCCAGCATTTT. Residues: CASSLASGYSNQPQHF.

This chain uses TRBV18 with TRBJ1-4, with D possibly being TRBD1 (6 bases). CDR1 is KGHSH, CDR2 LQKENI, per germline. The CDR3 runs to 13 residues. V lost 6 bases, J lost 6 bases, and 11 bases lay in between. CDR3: CASSDRDYEKLFF. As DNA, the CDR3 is TGTGCCAGCTCGGACAGAGACTATGAAAAACTGTTTTTT.

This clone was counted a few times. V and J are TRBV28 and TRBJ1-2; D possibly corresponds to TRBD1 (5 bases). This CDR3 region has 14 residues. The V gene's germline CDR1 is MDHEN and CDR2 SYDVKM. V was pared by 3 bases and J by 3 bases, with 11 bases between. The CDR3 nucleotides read TGTGCCAGCAGTTTTGGTGACAGAGACTATGGCTACACCTTC. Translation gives CASSFGDRDYGYTF.

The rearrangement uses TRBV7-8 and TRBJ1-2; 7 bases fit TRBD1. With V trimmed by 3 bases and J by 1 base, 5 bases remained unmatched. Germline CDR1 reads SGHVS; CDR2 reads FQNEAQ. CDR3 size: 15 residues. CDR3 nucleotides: TGTGCCAGCAGCTTGACAGGGCCCGGTAACTATGGCTACACCTTC. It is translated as CASSLTGPGNYGYTF.

The CDR3 sequence: CSVARARDTEAFF. CDR3 bases: TGCAGCGTGGCGCGGGCGCGAGACACTGAAGCTTTCTTT. This chain uses TRBV29-1 with TRBJ1-1; unclear D gene. Looked up from germline, CDR1 is SQVTM and CDR2 is ANQGSEA. The CDR3 covers 13 residues. V lost 6 bases and J lost 3, with 14 bases in between.

CDR3 DNA sequence: TGTGCCAGCTCATTAGCGACAGGGACGAACACTGAAGCTTTCTTT. It translates to CASSLATGTNTEAFF. The chain joins TRBV18 to TRBJ1-1; 7 bases match TRBD1. This CDR3 is 15 amino acids long. Trimming removed 5 bases from V and 1 base from J; junction bases left unmatched: 7. From germline, CDR1 is KGHSH and CDR2 LQKENI.

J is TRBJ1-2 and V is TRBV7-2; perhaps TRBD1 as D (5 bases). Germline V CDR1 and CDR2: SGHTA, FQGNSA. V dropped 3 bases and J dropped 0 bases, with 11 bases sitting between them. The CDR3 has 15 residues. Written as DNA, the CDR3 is TGTGCCAGCAGCTTCGCAGGGTTAGCTAACTATGGCTACACCTTC. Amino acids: CASSFAGLANYGYTF.